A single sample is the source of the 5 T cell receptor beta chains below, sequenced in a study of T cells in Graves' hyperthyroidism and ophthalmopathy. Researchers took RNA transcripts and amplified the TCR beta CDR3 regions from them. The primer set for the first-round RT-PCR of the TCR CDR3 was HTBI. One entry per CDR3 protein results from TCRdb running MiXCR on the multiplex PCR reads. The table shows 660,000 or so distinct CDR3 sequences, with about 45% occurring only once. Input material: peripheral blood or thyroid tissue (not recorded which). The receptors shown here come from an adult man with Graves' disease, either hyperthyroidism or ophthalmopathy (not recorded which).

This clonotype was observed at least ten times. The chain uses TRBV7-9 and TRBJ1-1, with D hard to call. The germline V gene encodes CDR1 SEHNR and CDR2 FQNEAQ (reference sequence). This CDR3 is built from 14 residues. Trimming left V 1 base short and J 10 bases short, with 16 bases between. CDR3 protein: CASSLETLTRAAFF. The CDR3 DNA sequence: TGTGCCAGCAGCTTAGAGACACTGACTCGAGCAGCTTTCTTT.

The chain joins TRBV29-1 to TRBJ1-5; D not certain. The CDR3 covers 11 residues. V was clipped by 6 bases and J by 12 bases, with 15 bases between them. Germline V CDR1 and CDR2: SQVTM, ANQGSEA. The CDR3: CSVITQGHQHF. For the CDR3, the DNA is TGCAGCGTCATAACCCAAGGGCACCAGCATTTT.

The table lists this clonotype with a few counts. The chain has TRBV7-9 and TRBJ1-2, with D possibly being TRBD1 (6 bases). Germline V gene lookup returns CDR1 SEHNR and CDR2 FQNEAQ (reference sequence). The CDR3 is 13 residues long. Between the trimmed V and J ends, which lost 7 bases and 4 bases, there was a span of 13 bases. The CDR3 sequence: CASTRTAPYGYTF. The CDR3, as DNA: TGTGCCAGCACCAGGACAGCGCCCTATGGCTACACCTTC.

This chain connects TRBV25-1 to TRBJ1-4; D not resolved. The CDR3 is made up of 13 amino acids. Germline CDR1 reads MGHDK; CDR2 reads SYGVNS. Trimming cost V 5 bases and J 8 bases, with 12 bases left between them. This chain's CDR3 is CASSYEGREKLFF. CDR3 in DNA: TGTGCCAGCAGTTACGAGGGTCGGGAAAAACTGTTTTTT.

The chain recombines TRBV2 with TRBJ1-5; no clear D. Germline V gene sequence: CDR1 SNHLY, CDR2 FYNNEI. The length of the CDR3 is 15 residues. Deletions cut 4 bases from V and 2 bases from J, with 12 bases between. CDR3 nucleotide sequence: TGTGCCAGCAGTGGATACTGGGGAGGCAATCAGCCCCAGCATTTT. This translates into CASSGYWGGNQPQHF.